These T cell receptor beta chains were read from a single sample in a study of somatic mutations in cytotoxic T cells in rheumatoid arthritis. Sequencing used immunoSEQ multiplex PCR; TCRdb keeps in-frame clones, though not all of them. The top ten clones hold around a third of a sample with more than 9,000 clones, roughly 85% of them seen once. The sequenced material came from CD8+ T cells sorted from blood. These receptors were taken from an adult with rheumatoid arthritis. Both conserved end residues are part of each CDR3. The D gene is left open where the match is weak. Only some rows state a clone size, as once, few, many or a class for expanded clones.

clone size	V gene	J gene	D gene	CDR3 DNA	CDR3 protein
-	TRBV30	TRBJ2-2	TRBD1	TGTGCCTGGAGTGCTCCGGGACAGGTGAACACCGGGGAGCTGTTTTTT	CAWSAPGQVNTGELFF
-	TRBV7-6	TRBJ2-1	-	TGTGCCAGCAGCCCGACGGTCAGTACCTACAATGAGCAGTTCTTC	CASSPTVSTYNEQFF
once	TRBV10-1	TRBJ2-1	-	TGCGCCAGCAGTGAGGAACATTTATCCTACAATGAGCAGTTCTTC	CASSEEHLSYNEQFF
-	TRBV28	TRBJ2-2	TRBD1	TGTGCCAGCAGTCAGTTCGGACAGGGGATCGGGGAGCTGTTTTTT	CASSQFGQGIGELFF
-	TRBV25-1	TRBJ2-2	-	TGTGCCAGCAGTGAATCACAGTCAGGCGGGGAGCTGTTTTTT	CASSESQSGGELFF
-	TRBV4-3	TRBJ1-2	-	TGCGCCAGCAGCCAAGGTCGGGGAACCGAGACATCGGATGGCTACACCTTC	CASSQGRGTETSDGYTF
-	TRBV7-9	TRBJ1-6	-	TGTGCCAGCAGCTTAGGAACAAGAGGGAATTCACCCCTCCACTTT	CASSLGTRGNSPLHF
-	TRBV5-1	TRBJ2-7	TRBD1	TGCGCCAGCAGCTACGGACAGGGACCCTACGAGCAGTACTTC	CASSYGQGPYEQYF
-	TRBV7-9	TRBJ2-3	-	TGTGCCAGCAGCGCCCTGACAGCGGATACGCAGTATTTT	CASSALTADTQYF
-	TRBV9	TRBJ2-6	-	TGTGCCAGCAGCGCCAGGGGTTCTGGGGCCAACGTCCTGACTTTC	CASSARGSGANVLTF
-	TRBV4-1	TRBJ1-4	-	TGCGCCAGCAGCCAAGATGGCGCAACTAATGAAAAACTGTTTTTT	CASSQDGATNEKLFF
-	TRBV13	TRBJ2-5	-	TGTGCCAGCTTGGGGCTGGGAGAGACCCAGTACTTC	CASLGLGETQYF
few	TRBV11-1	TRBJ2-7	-	TGTGCCAGCAGCTTGAGTGCGTACGAGCAGTACTTC	CASSLSAYEQYF